Listed below are T cell receptor beta chains from one sample, sequenced in a study of identical twins. MiXCR, run by TCRdb on the 5' RACE reads, gives a single entry per CDR3 protein. The sample lists about 210,000 distinct CDR3 sequences, around 10% occurring once. Sequencing input: memory (CD45RO+) T cells sorted from blood. These receptors were obtained from a woman aged 18-29 years in good health. Both conserved end residues are part of each CDR3. A D gene is named only where the DNA matches it firmly. Size tells how often a clone was seen (once, few, many) or the class of an expanded clone, and some rows leave it out.

j_call: TRBJ2-1
v_call: TRBV6-5
d_call: -
clone_size: few
cdr3_aa: CASSYSMVTLSYNEQFF
cdr3_nt: TGTGCCAGCAGTTACTCGATGGTGACCCTTTCCTACAATGAGCAGTTCTTC

j_call: TRBJ2-3
v_call: TRBV5-1
d_call: -
clone_size: many
cdr3_aa: CASSFLGWVADTQYF
cdr3_nt: TGCGCCAGCAGCTTTCTAGGGTGGGTCGCAGATACGCAGTATTTT

j_call: TRBJ1-4
v_call: TRBV4-1
d_call: -
clone_size: -
cdr3_aa: CASSQGLGRVAEKLFF
cdr3_nt: TGCGCCAGCAGCCAAGGATTGGGCAGGGTGGCTGAAAAACTGTTTTTT

j_call: TRBJ1-4
v_call: TRBV7-6
d_call: -
clone_size: -
cdr3_aa: CASSLGAFGGGEKLFF
cdr3_nt: TGTGCCAGCAGCTTAGGGGCCTTCGGGGGTGGCGAAAAACTGTTTTTT

j_call: TRBJ2-1
v_call: TRBV20-1
d_call: -
clone_size: -
cdr3_aa: CSARPSVNEQFF
cdr3_nt: TGCAGTGCTAGGCCTAGCGTGAATGAGCAGTTCTTC

j_call: TRBJ2-3
v_call: TRBV20-1
d_call: -
clone_size: -
cdr3_aa: CSARVDATDTQYF
cdr3_nt: TGCAGTGCTAGAGTGGACGCGACAGATACGCAGTATTTT

j_call: TRBJ2-5
v_call: TRBV7-3
d_call: -
clone_size: -
cdr3_aa: CASSQTGDYQETQYF
cdr3_nt: TGTGCCAGCAGCCAAACCGGGGACTACCAAGAGACCCAGTACTTC

j_call: TRBJ1-1
v_call: TRBV4-1
d_call: -
clone_size: few
cdr3_aa: CASSQVGVSTEAFF
cdr3_nt: TGCGCCAGCAGCCAAGTCGGCGTGAGCACTGAAGCTTTCTTT

j_call: TRBJ2-7
v_call: TRBV2
d_call: -
clone_size: once
cdr3_aa: CASNRRAQEQYF
cdr3_nt: TGTGCCAGCAACCGGCGGGCGCAAGAGCAGTACTTC

j_call: TRBJ2-7
v_call: TRBV3-1
d_call: TRBD2
clone_size: few
cdr3_aa: CASSQDPSGGAKQYF
cdr3_nt: TGTGCCAGCAGCCAAGATCCTAGCGGGGGGGCGAAGCAGTACTTC

j_call: TRBJ2-3
v_call: TRBV10-3
d_call: -
clone_size: few
cdr3_aa: CAISESPDTQYF
cdr3_nt: TGTGCCATCAGTGAGTCTCCAGATACGCAGTATTTT

j_call: TRBJ2-1
v_call: TRBV7-9
d_call: TRBD2
clone_size: -
cdr3_aa: CASSLFSGRNNEQFF
cdr3_nt: TGTGCCAGCAGCCTATTTAGCGGGAGGAACAATGAGCAGTTCTTC

j_call: TRBJ2-1
v_call: TRBV20-1
d_call: TRBD2
clone_size: few
cdr3_aa: CSALAASYNEQFF
cdr3_nt: TGCAGTGCCCTAGCGGCCTCCTACAATGAGCAGTTCTTC

j_call: TRBJ2-7
v_call: TRBV27
d_call: -
clone_size: -
cdr3_aa: CASSWTFSSYEQYF
cdr3_nt: TGTGCCAGCAGTTGGACCTTCAGCTCCTACGAGCAGTACTTC

j_call: TRBJ2-5
v_call: TRBV20-1
d_call: -
clone_size: many
cdr3_aa: CSAPKQAQETQYF
cdr3_nt: TGCAGTGCCCCTAAACAGGCCCAAGAGACCCAGTACTTC

j_call: TRBJ2-1
v_call: TRBV20-1
d_call: -
clone_size: many
cdr3_aa: CSARGVADNEQFF
cdr3_nt: TGCAGTGCTAGAGGGGTAGCGGACAATGAGCAGTTCTTC

j_call: TRBJ2-2
v_call: TRBV7-2
d_call: -
clone_size: -
cdr3_aa: CASSAVRETGELFF
cdr3_nt: TGTGCCAGCAGCGCTGTACGAGAAACTGGGGAGCTGTTTTTT

j_call: TRBJ1-5
v_call: TRBV20-1
d_call: -
clone_size: many
cdr3_aa: CSESGETSNQPQHF
cdr3_nt: TGCAGTGAATCGGGAGAGACCAGCAATCAGCCCCAGCATTTT

j_call: TRBJ2-5
v_call: TRBV6-1
d_call: TRBD2
clone_size: -
cdr3_aa: CASRLAGVVETQYF
cdr3_nt: TGTGCCAGCAGACTAGCGGGAGTGGTAGAGACCCAGTACTTC

j_call: TRBJ2-1
v_call: TRBV11-2
d_call: TRBD2
clone_size: many
cdr3_aa: CASSKYYRGTSGGDEQFF
cdr3_nt: TGTGCCAGCAGCAAATACTACCGCGGGACTAGCGGGGGGGATGAGCAGTTCTTC

j_call: TRBJ1-6
v_call: TRBV20-1
d_call: TRBD1
clone_size: -
cdr3_aa: CSARSQGAYSRHF
cdr3_nt: TGCAGTGCTAGAAGCCAGGGGGCGTACAGCAGACACTTT

j_call: TRBJ2-7
v_call: TRBV7-7
d_call: TRBD1
clone_size: -
cdr3_aa: CASSLVWDRGRVYEQYF
cdr3_nt: TGTGCCAGCAGCTTAGTATGGGACAGGGGGCGCGTGTACGAGCAGTACTTC

j_call: TRBJ1-2
v_call: TRBV20-1
d_call: -
clone_size: many
cdr3_aa: CSATERQAYYGYTF
cdr3_nt: TGCAGTGCTACCGAACGACAGGCCTACTATGGCTACACCTTC

j_call: TRBJ2-7
v_call: TRBV7-2
d_call: TRBD2
clone_size: -
cdr3_aa: CASSFTSGMGEQYF
cdr3_nt: TGTGCCAGCAGCTTTACTAGCGGGATGGGGGAGCAGTACTTC